This T cell receptor delta chain appears in the sequencing data of a study of γδ T cells in repeated Plasmodium falciparum infection. About the study: Age- and gender-matched Australian children served as comparison for malaria-exposed Malian children. Over 644 days, donors received four mosquito-bite P. falciparum NF54 infections. Study outcomes and limitations: Compared with Australian children, Malian Vdelta2-negative repertoires seemed more clonal, less diverse, less shared. Vgamma9/Vdelta2+ T cells showed a stable polyclonal repertoire with shared TCRgamma sequences.

This clone was seen many times. The target antigen is unknown. A read error may account for a junction end that differs from germline. Bulk repertoires came from Vgamma9/Vdelta2+ or Vdelta2-negative gammadelta T cells flow-sorted from PBMC. TCRdb used CATT to re-call clones from the multiplex PCR reads. The sample has around 57,000 delta-chain clones; roughly 1.8% are singletons. The germline gives CDR1 TSWWSYY, CDR2 QGS. This CDR3 region has 25 residues. The sample was gamma-delta T cells from blood. This sequence was found in a pool of human donors (malaria-infected and uninfected, not separated). The rearrangement links TRDV1 to TRDJ1; TRDD3 matches at 8 bases. The CDR3 nucleotides are TGTGCTATTGGGGACCTACGGCCTTCCCGAACCTACTGGGGGTCTCCCCGCGTGAACACCGATAAACTCATCTTT. Translated, it gives CAIGDLRPSRTYWGSPRVNTDKLIF.